This entry concerns a single T cell receptor beta chain. Germline V lookup: CDR1 LNHDA, CDR2 SQIVND (reference sequence). V lost 6 bases and J lost 4; bases outside the gene matches: 5. CDR3 size: 15 residues. The protocol was immunoSEQ multiplex PCR, while the TCRdb copy is restricted to in-frame clones and leaves out a portion. The sample lists more than 30,000 clones, just over 75% occurring once. The data derive from a study of STAT5B mutations in CD4+ large granular lymphocyte leukemia. The chain has TRBV19 and TRBJ2-3; TRBD2 aligns across 12 bases. Sequenced: CD4+ T cells from blood buffy coats. The origin of this receptor is a human donor in good health. The CDR3 here is CASRLGLAGSDTQYF. The CDR3 nucleotides read TGTGCCAGTAGACTTGGACTAGCGGGGTCAGATACGCAGTATTTT.